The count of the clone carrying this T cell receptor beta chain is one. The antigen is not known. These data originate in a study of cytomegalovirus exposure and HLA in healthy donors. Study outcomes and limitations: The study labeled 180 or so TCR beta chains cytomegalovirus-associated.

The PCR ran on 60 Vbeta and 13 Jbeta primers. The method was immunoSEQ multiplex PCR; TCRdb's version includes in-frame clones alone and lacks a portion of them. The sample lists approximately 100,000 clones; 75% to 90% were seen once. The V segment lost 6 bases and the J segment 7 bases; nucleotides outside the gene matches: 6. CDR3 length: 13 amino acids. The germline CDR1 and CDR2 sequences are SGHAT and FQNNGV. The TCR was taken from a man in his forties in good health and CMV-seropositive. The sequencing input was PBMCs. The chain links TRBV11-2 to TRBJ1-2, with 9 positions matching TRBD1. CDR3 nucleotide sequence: TGTGCCAGCAGGGACAGGGGCTGGGGTGGCTACACCTTC. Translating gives CASRDRGWGGYTF.